The entry below describes one TCR beta chain. The antigen is unknown. This specimen comes from a study of identical twins. Notes on the study in general: Conclusions rested on cross-sectional statistics rather than following the same donors.

Carrying unique molecular identifiers, the cDNA also gained a universal primer site through template switching. Each CDR3 protein gets one entry after TCRdb re-called the 5' RACE reads with MiXCR. The sample has some 500,000 distinct CDR3 sequences; 20% to 25% are singletons. CDR3 length: 14 residues. Germline-derived CDR1 and CDR2 are WSHSY and SAAADI. V lost 3 bases, J lost 5 bases, and 10 bases lay in between. The sample was also reused in another study, on T cells expressing NK-cell markers. That work adds: Of CD8+ T cells, about 1.0-8% belonged to dominant NKG2C+ clonotypes in several donors. The study found these clonotypes also leading the CD3+CD56-NKG2C+ fraction in a few donors.

The chain carries TRBV10-2 and TRBJ1-4; D call uncertain. The sample consisted of CD4+ T cells sorted from blood. This TCR was recovered from a woman under 30 in good health. The CDR3, as DNA: TGCGCCAGCAGTGACCGGGGTGGGAATGAAAAACTGTTTTTT. The encoded protein is CASSDRGGNEKLFF.